This T cell receptor (beta chain) derives from a study of blood T cells in healthy people across ages. The sample holds a few counts of this clonotype. What it recognizes is unknown. PCR was performed a second time for 7 to 11 cycles using a sample-barcoded 5' primer and a J-beta primer mix. TCRdb re-called the 5' RACE reads through MiXCR, storing one row per CDR3 protein. This table has roughly 800,000 distinct CDR3 sequences, about three fifths appearing once. The CDR3 has 12 residues. Trimming shortened V by 3 bases and J by 10 bases, and 12 bases separated the two germline ends. Germline V gene sequence: CDR1 SGHTA, CDR2 FQGNSA. Whole-study results and caveats: No one knew whether donors had CMV, which possibly confounded expanded clonotype changes. From one million sequenced T cells, diversity estimates were lower bounds.

In terms of origin and age, donors were healthy Caucasian individuals from Russia aged roughly 6 to 100. Researchers isolated at least 6 million PBMCs per sample. The specimen was blood. This chain uses TRBV7-2 with TRBJ1-2; D is ambiguous. The source is a young man in good health. CDR3 nucleotide sequence: TGTGCCAGCAGCTTCGGAGGGAGGGACTACACCTTC. Amino acids: CASSFGGRDYTF.